This is a list of T cell receptor beta chains from one sample in a study of identical twins. In TCRdb, the 5' RACE reads were re-called with MiXCR into one record per CDR3 protein. Of 400,000 to 650,000 distinct CDR3 sequences listed, 20% to 25% were seen once; the top ten hold about 0.99%. This sample was shared with a second study, whose subject was T cells expressing NK-cell markers.

Sequencing was carried out using CD4+ T cells sorted from blood. The source of these receptors is a woman aged 18-29 years in good health. Both conserved end residues are part of each CDR3. The order of the fields is D gene, V gene, J gene, clone size, CDR3 protein, CDR3 DNA. A D gene is named only where the DNA matches it firmly. The listing skips clone size in some rows; elsewhere it reads once, few, many or a size class.

TRBD1,TRBV6-1,TRBJ1-4,few,CASSGYTGANEKLFF,TGTGCCAGCAGTGGCTATACAGGGGCGAATGAAAAACTGTTTTTT
-,TRBV4-3,TRBJ2-1,few,CASSPRPSGLRGNEQFF,TGCGCCAGCAGCCCAAGACCCTCGGGACTTAGGGGCAATGAGCAGTTCTTC
-,TRBV13,TRBJ2-5,-,CASSSRDGETQYF,TGTGCCAGCAGCTCACGGGACGGGGAGACCCAGTACTTC
-,TRBV10-2,TRBJ1-6,-,CASSVGVSSSYNSPLHF,TGCGCCAGCAGTGTCGGGGTTTCGAGCTCCTATAATTCACCCCTCCACTTT
TRBD2,TRBV15,TRBJ2-2,-,CATSRGGVGAGAGELFF,TGTGCCACCAGCAGAGGGGGAGTCGGGGCGGGAGCCGGGGAGCTGTTTTTT
TRBD2,TRBV10-3,TRBJ2-2,-,CAIRGTSGIPGELFF,TGTGCCATCAGAGGGACTAGCGGGATACCGGGCGAGCTGTTTTTT
-,TRBV12-3/TRBV12-4,TRBJ2-6,many,CASSLTGSGANVLTF,TGTGCCAGCAGTTTAACGGGATCCGGGGCCAACGTCCTGACTTTC
-,TRBV6-1,TRBJ1-1,-,CASSDPGTQEAFF,TGTGCCAGCAGTGACCCCGGGACACAAGAAGCTTTCTTT
-,TRBV10-3,TRBJ2-4,-,CATGGTKNIQYF,TGTGCCACAGGCGGTACCAAAAACATTCAGTACTTC
-,TRBV6-1,TRBJ2-2,-,CASSFGGGLNTGELFF,TGTGCCAGCAGCTTCGGAGGGGGGCTGAACACCGGGGAGCTGTTTTTT
TRBD2,TRBV5-1,TRBJ2-3,-,CASSGGRITDTQYF,TGCGCCAGCAGTGGCGGGAGGATCACAGATACGCAGTATTTT
-,TRBV7-2,TRBJ2-7,-,CASSLVSGSTSYEQYF,TGTGCCAGCAGCTTAGTATCGGGATCAACCAGCTACGAGCAGTACTTC
-,TRBV15,TRBJ2-3,few,CATRNGMTSTDTQYF,TGTGCCACCAGAAACGGGATGACTAGCACAGATACGCAGTATTTT
-,TRBV5-6,TRBJ2-1,few,CASSLDAIVQQFF,TGTGCCAGCAGCTTGGACGCTATAGTTCAGCAGTTCTTC
-,TRBV12-3/TRBV12-4,TRBJ1-2,many,CASSFQQGAYGYTF,TGTGCCAGCAGTTTCCAACAGGGCGCCTATGGCTACACCTTC
TRBD2,TRBV15,TRBJ2-3,few,CATSRVSGYTDTQYF,TGTGCCACCAGCAGAGTTAGCGGGTACACAGATACGCAGTATTTT
-,TRBV12-3/TRBV12-4,TRBJ1-3,many,CASSPTDGGNTIYF,TGTGCCAGCAGTCCGACGGACGGAGGAAACACCATATATTTT
TRBD1,TRBV20-1,TRBJ1-3,few,CSARGDSRNTIYF,TGCAGTGCTAGAGGGGACAGTCGAAACACCATATATTTT
-,TRBV2,TRBJ1-5,-,CASSRDIFRPQHF,TGTGCCAGCAGTCGGGACATTTTTCGGCCCCAGCATTTT
-,TRBV7-2,TRBJ2-1,few,CASSPRTASNEQFF,TGTGCCAGCAGCCCCCGGACCGCGTCCAATGAGCAGTTCTTC
-,TRBV5-1,TRBJ1-1,-,CASSRAPTGTYNTEAFF,TGCGCCAGCAGCCGCGCCCCGACCGGGACATATAACACTGAAGCTTTCTTT
-,TRBV3-1,TRBJ2-5,few,CASSQDGIAVETQYF,TGTGCCAGCAGCCAAGACGGGATAGCCGTAGAGACCCAGTACTTC
-,TRBV11-2,TRBJ2-5,many,CASSLIQETQYF,TGTGCCAGCAGCTTAATCCAAGAGACCCAGTACTTC
-,TRBV14,TRBJ1-2,few,CASSQGVARVDGYTF,TGTGCCAGCAGCCAAGGGGTGGCCAGGGTGGATGGCTACACCTTC
TRBD2,TRBV29-1,TRBJ2-3,many,CSVEDSGGPDTQYF,TGCAGCGTTGAAGATTCGGGGGGACCGGATACGCAGTATTTT
-,TRBV12-3/TRBV12-4,TRBJ2-4,-,CASRDGGLAKNIQYF,TGTGCCAGCAGGGACGGGGGCTTAGCCAAAAACATTCAGTACTTC
TRBD2,TRBV20-1,TRBJ2-7,many,CSASPGLAGGEQYF,TGCAGTGCTAGCCCGGGACTAGCGGGGGGCGAGCAGTACTTC
-,TRBV12-5,TRBJ1-3,-,CASGSSMGGNTIYF,TGTGCTAGTGGTTCCTCGATGGGAGGAAACACCATATATTTT
-,TRBV21-1,TRBJ2-3,many,CASLRQGKDTQYF,TGTGCCAGCCTAAGACAGGGGAAGGATACGCAGTATTTT
TRBD2,TRBV4-2,TRBJ2-7,-,CASSQPSSGGAYEQYF,TGTGCCAGCAGCCAACCTTCTAGCGGGGGGGCCTACGAGCAGTACTTC
TRBD1,TRBV7-3,TRBJ1-2,-,CASSLWTGDGYTF,TGTGCCAGCAGCTTATGGACAGGCGATGGCTACACCTTC
-,TRBV11-2,TRBJ2-7,-,CASSPEVSGTYEQYF,TGTGCCAGCAGCCCCGAGGTGTCGGGAACCTACGAGCAGTACTTC
-,TRBV20-1,TRBJ1-5,few,CSAPPPQHF,TGCAGTGCTCCCCCGCCCCAGCATTTT
-,TRBV5-1,TRBJ1-4,-,CASSFTGAGNEKLFF,TGCGCCAGCAGCTTCACGGGGGCTGGTAATGAAAAACTGTTTTTT
TRBD2,TRBV7-3,TRBJ2-1,-,CASSLGRGGFDEQFF,TGTGCCAGCAGCTTAGGACGGGGGGGCTTCGATGAGCAGTTCTTC
-,TRBV12-3/TRBV12-4,TRBJ1-2,-,CASSPHGLTNDGYTF,TGTGCCAGCAGTCCTCATGGCCTCACCAACGACGGCTACACCTTC
-,TRBV5-1,TRBJ2-7,-,CASSSGTRAYEQYF,TGCGCCAGCAGTTCCGGGACACGAGCCTACGAGCAGTACTTC
-,TRBV5-1,TRBJ1-1,-,CASSLTQGKPEAFF,TGCGCCAGCAGCTTGACACAGGGAAAACCTGAAGCTTTCTTT
TRBD1,TRBV20-1,TRBJ2-7,-,CSATQGIHEQYF,TGCAGTGCTACACAGGGGATCCACGAGCAGTACTTC
TRBD2,TRBV6-1,TRBJ2-7,-,CASGGTGGSYEQYF,TGTGCCAGCGGCGGAACGGGAGGATCATACGAGCAGTACTTC
-,TRBV5-5,TRBJ2-1,few,CASSRDPRLYNEQFF,TGTGCCAGCAGCCGAGACCCTCGCCTCTACAATGAGCAGTTCTTC
-,TRBV5-1,TRBJ2-4,-,CASREGDIQYF,TGCGCCAGCAGAGAAGGGGACATTCAGTACTTC
TRBD1,TRBV6-1,TRBJ1-6,few,CASNPLDRLGISNSPLHF,TGTGCCAGTAACCCCCTGGACAGGCTCGGGATAAGCAATTCACCCCTCCACTTT
TRBD2,TRBV5-4,TRBJ2-1,-,CASSPARLAVDYNEQFF,TGTGCCAGCAGCCCTGCTCGGCTAGCGGTCGATTACAATGAGCAGTTCTTC
-,TRBV20-1,TRBJ1-1,-,CSARGAGTATGRAFF,TGCAGTGCTAGGGGAGCCGGGACCGCCACGGGACGGGCTTTCTTT
TRBD1,TRBV20-1,TRBJ2-7,few,CSARDKGAKDEQYF,TGCAGTGCTAGAGATAAGGGGGCTAAGGACGAGCAGTACTTC
-,TRBV14,TRBJ2-5,-,CASSQRDTWVGTQYF,TGTGCCAGCAGCCAGCGGGACACATGGGTCGGGACCCAGTACTTC
-,TRBV15,TRBJ1-1,few,CATSFQDGYEAFF,TGTGCCACCAGCTTCCAGGACGGCTATGAAGCTTTCTTT
-,TRBV29-1,TRBJ2-4,many,CSVESLGGPQYF,TGCAGCGTTGAGAGTTTGGGGGGCCCTCAGTACTTC
-,TRBV6-5,TRBJ1-1,-,CASSYSTVNTEAFF,TGTGCCAGCAGTTACTCGACAGTAAACACTGAAGCTTTCTTT